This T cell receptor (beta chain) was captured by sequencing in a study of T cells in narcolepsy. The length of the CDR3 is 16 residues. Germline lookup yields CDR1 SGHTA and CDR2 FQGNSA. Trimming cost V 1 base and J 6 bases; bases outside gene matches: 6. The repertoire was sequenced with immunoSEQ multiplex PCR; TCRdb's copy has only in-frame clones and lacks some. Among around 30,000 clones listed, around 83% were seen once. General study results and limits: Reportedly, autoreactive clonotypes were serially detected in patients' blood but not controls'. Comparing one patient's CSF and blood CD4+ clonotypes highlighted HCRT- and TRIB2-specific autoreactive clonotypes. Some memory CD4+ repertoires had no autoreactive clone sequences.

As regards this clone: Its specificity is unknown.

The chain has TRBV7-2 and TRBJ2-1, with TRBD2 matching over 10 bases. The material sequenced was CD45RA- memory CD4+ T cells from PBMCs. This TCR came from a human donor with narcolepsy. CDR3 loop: CASSLVPAGGLNEQFF. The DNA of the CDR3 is TGTGCCAGCAGCTTAGTCCCAGCGGGGGGGCTCAATGAGCAGTTCTTC.